This T cell receptor (beta chain) was documented in a study of cytotoxic CD8 clonotypes in ibrutinib-treated CLL. Study overall: Patients gave response samples after a median around twelve months of treatment, range 6 to 36. General observations from the study: Sample timing was unmatched between remission and later-progressing patients; lymph nodes unstudied. In comparison with age-matched healthy donors, baseline clonality was higher and tracked circulating CD8+ T-cell counts.

The CDR3 extends over 15 amino acids. The germline V gene has CDR1 WSHSY and CDR2 SAAADI. Between the trimmed V and J ends, which lost 3 bases and 5 bases, there was a span of 16 bases. Clones were sequenced by immunoSEQ multiplex PCR, and TCRdb holds only the in-frame ones, with some missing. Counted here are about 200,000 clones, 65% to 80% occurring once; the ten biggest clones make up around 5.9%. Concerning this clone itself: Its antigen remains unknown.

This receptor was taken from a human donor with chronic lymphocytic leukemia. The chain carries TRBV10-2 and TRBJ1-1; tentatively, D is TRBD1 (6 bases). The specimen comprised PBMCs, sampled after 12 months of ibrutinib treatment. CDR3 coding DNA: TGCGCCAGCAGTGAAGCGGCGGGGGGCTGGACTGAAGCTTTCTTT. Translation: CASSEAAGGWTEAFF.